This T cell receptor (beta chain) was captured in a study of T cell responses to AZD1222 COVID-19 vaccine. This clone was seen a single time. The antigen is not known. The repertoire was sequenced with immunoSEQ multiplex PCR; TCRdb's copy has only in-frame clones and lacks some. The sample consists of some 140,000 clones, 90% of them appearing once. General observations from the study: Researchers took repertoire samples only after the peak T cell response had come.

Per the germline V gene, CDR1 is SGHNT and CDR2 is YYREEE (reference sequence). Between the trimmed V and J ends, which lost 3 bases and 3 bases, there was a span of 12 bases. The CDR3 contains 14 residues. V usage is TRBV5-4 and J usage is TRBJ2-5; possibly TRBD2 for D (6 bases). The clonotype was recovered from an adult in good health. Sample: peripheral blood, taken on day 0 of AZD1222 vaccination. CDR3 residues: CASSSRDQKETQYF. As DNA, the CDR3 is TGTGCCAGCAGCTCGCGGGACCAAAAAGAGACCCAGTACTTC.